Listed below are T cell receptor beta chains from one sample, sequenced in a study of T cell responses to AZD1222 COVID-19 vaccine. The repertoire was sequenced with immunoSEQ multiplex PCR; TCRdb's copy has only in-frame clones and lacks some. The table includes around 91,000 clones, roughly 84% detected once. This specimen consisted of peripheral blood, obtained on day 0 of AZD1222 vaccination. The receptors stem from an adult in good health. Both conserved end residues are part of each CDR3. Each record gives: D gene, J gene, clone size, V gene, CDR3 protein, CDR3 DNA. The D gene is left open where the match is weak. Not all rows give a size; the values are once, few, many and, for expanded clones, a class.

D gene: .; J gene: TRBJ2-7; clone size: .; V gene: TRBV28; CDR3 protein: CASSLVGYEQYF; CDR3 DNA: TGTGCCAGCAGTTTAGTTGGCTACGAGCAGTACTTC
D gene: .; J gene: TRBJ1-3; clone size: .; V gene: TRBV6-2/TRBV6-3; CDR3 protein: CASSSGRSSGNTIYF; CDR3 DNA: TGTGCCAGCAGCTCGGGACGGAGCTCTGGAAACACCATATATTTT
D gene: .; J gene: TRBJ2-5; clone size: .; V gene: TRBV12-3/TRBV12-4; CDR3 protein: CASSLYETQYF; CDR3 DNA: TGTGCCAGCAGTTTGTACGAGACCCAGTACTTC
D gene: TRBD1; J gene: TRBJ1-2; clone size: few; V gene: TRBV5-1; CDR3 protein: CASSTQGDGGYTF; CDR3 DNA: TGCGCCAGCAGCACGCAGGGGGACGGTGGCTACACCTTC
D gene: .; J gene: TRBJ2-1; clone size: .; V gene: TRBV28; CDR3 protein: CASSFAGSYNEQFF; CDR3 DNA: TGTGCCAGCAGTTTCGCGGGTTCATACAATGAGCAGTTCTTC
D gene: TRBD2; J gene: TRBJ2-1; clone size: .; V gene: TRBV2; CDR3 protein: CASSSRTSGNNEQFF; CDR3 DNA: TGTGCCAGCAGTAGTCGGACTAGCGGTAACAATGAGCAGTTCTTC
D gene: .; J gene: TRBJ1-6; clone size: .; V gene: TRBV28; CDR3 protein: CASSPLGSSPLHF; CDR3 DNA: TGTGCCAGCAGCCCACTGGGGAGCTCACCCCTCCACTTT
D gene: .; J gene: TRBJ2-2; clone size: .; V gene: TRBV28; CDR3 protein: CASSLPYRRTGELFF; CDR3 DNA: TGTGCCAGCAGCCTTCCCTACAGGCGGACCGGGGAGCTGTTTTTT
D gene: .; J gene: TRBJ2-2; clone size: .; V gene: TRBV4-3; CDR3 protein: CASSQVAGLTGELFF; CDR3 DNA: TGCGCCAGCAGCCAAGTGGCAGGGTTAACCGGGGAGCTGTTTTTT
D gene: .; J gene: TRBJ1-1; clone size: once; V gene: TRBV6-2/TRBV6-3; CDR3 protein: CASSYLKGEADTEAFF; CDR3 DNA: TGTGCCAGCAGTTACTTAAAGGGGGAGGCGGACACTGAAGCTTTCTTT
D gene: .; J gene: TRBJ1-2; clone size: .; V gene: TRBV5-1; CDR3 protein: CASSSGLGHGYTF; CDR3 DNA: TGCGCCAGCAGCTCGGGACTCGGGCATGGCTACACCTTC
D gene: .; J gene: TRBJ2-2; clone size: .; V gene: TRBV27; CDR3 protein: CASSFFRGRGTGELFF; CDR3 DNA: TGTGCCAGCAGTTTTTTTAGGGGACGGGGCACCGGGGAGCTGTTTTTT
D gene: .; J gene: TRBJ1-5; clone size: .; V gene: TRBV4-3; CDR3 protein: CASSQDAGVSNQPQHF; CDR3 DNA: TGCGCCAGCAGCCAAGATGCAGGGGTTAGCAATCAGCCCCAGCATTTT
D gene: .; J gene: TRBJ2-1; clone size: .; V gene: TRBV19; CDR3 protein: CASSNWGRTYNEQFF; CDR3 DNA: TGTGCCAGTAGTAATTGGGGGAGAACCTACAATGAGCAGTTCTTC
D gene: .; J gene: TRBJ2-1; clone size: .; V gene: TRBV9; CDR3 protein: CASSVLTYNEQFF; CDR3 DNA: TGTGCCAGCAGCGTTCTTACCTACAATGAGCAGTTCTTC
D gene: TRBD1; J gene: TRBJ2-3; clone size: .; V gene: TRBV25-1; CDR3 protein: CAAGQDAQDTQYF; CDR3 DNA: TGTGCCGCGGGACAGGACGCCCAGGATACGCAGTATTTT
D gene: .; J gene: TRBJ2-6; clone size: .; V gene: TRBV28; CDR3 protein: CASSSTGDGANVLTF; CDR3 DNA: TGTGCCAGCAGTTCGACAGGTGATGGGGCCAACGTCCTGACTTTC
D gene: TRBD2; J gene: TRBJ2-5; clone size: .; V gene: TRBV7-2; CDR3 protein: CASSSGLAGQSQETQYF; CDR3 DNA: TGTGCCAGCAGCTCGGGACTAGCGGGGCAATCACAAGAGACCCAGTACTTC
D gene: .; J gene: TRBJ2-3; clone size: once; V gene: TRBV7-9; CDR3 protein: CASRRGSDTQYF; CDR3 DNA: TGTGCCTCCAGGAGAGGGTCAGATACGCAGTATTTT
D gene: TRBD1; J gene: TRBJ1-2; clone size: .; V gene: TRBV28; CDR3 protein: CASSNQGAGYGYTF; CDR3 DNA: TGTGCCAGCAGTAACCAGGGGGCGGGGTATGGCTACACCTTC
D gene: TRBD1; J gene: TRBJ1-1; clone size: .; V gene: TRBV25-1; CDR3 protein: CASSEWGTGARTEAFF; CDR3 DNA: TGTGCCAGCAGTGAATGGGGGACAGGGGCGAGGACTGAAGCTTTCTTT
D gene: .; J gene: TRBJ2-4; clone size: .; V gene: TRBV24-1; CDR3 protein: CATSDYPGDKNIQYF; CDR3 DNA: TGTGCCACCAGTGATTATCCGGGGGACAAAAACATTCAGTACTTC
D gene: .; J gene: TRBJ2-1; clone size: .; V gene: TRBV3-1/TRBV3-2; CDR3 protein: CASSQGLLSYNEQFF; CDR3 DNA: TGTGCCAGCAGCCAAGGGCTGCTATCCTACAATGAGCAGTTCTTC
D gene: .; J gene: TRBJ1-6; clone size: many; V gene: TRBV9; CDR3 protein: CASAAEGSPLHF; CDR3 DNA: TGTGCCAGCGCGGCGGAGGGATCACCCCTCCACTTT